This T cell receptor beta chain was recorded in a study of control samples from healthy donors and cancer patients. TCRdb keeps only in-frame clones here, not all; method: immunoSEQ multiplex PCR. Of some 98,000 clones in the sample, roughly 83% are singletons; the top ten hold under 40%. Germline CDR1 is MNHEY and CDR2 is SMNVEV (reference sequence). Trimming left V 3 bases short and J 2 bases short, with 5 bases between. The CDR3 is 14 amino acids. This clone was detected once. Sequencing was carried out using PBMCs. The V and J genes are TRBV27 and TRBJ1-6; the D is unclear. The source of this sequence is a man aged 65-85 years with lung cancer. The CDR3 region is CASSFGAYNSPLHF. The CDR3 DNA follows: TGTGCCAGCAGTTTTGGAGCCTATAATTCACCCCTCCACTTT.